This T cell receptor beta chain was found in a study of identical twins. Study findings and constraints: The study drew conclusions from cross-sectional statistical analysis, not from following the same donors. With abundant cord blood beta clonotypes, insertions were fewer; memory repertoires showed no such pattern.

Trimming pared 4 bases from V and 0 bases from J, leaving 6 bases between. Germline V lookup: CDR1 KGHSH, CDR2 LQKENI. This CDR3 contains 14 residues. With regard to this clonotype: The antigen remains undetermined.

TCRdb independently ran MiXCR on the 5' RACE reads; one entry per CDR3 protein. The sample has fewer than 550,000 distinct CDR3 sequences, more than 13% seen once. The sample was also linked to a second study, of yellow fever vaccine responses in identical twins.

The TCR sequence derives from a woman between 18 and 30 years old in good health. V and J are TRBV18 and TRBJ1-4; no clear D. The sample comprised CD4+ T cells sorted from blood. The DNA of the CDR3 is TGTGCCAGCTCACAGGTTGCAACTAATGAAAAACTGTTTTTT. Its translation: CASSQVATNEKLFF.